Below, one T cell receptor (beta chain) is given with its context. This sample was taken from a study of blood T cell repertoires in COVID-19. Some clones are missing from TCRdb's copy, which holds only in-frame ones; the method was immunoSEQ multiplex PCR. Of approximately 51,000 clones listed, 91% are singletons. The CDR3 consists of 13 residues. Germline V gene data show CDR1 as SQVTM and CDR2 as ANQGSEA. V lost 3 bases and J 2 bases, leaving 9 bases between the germline ends. The clonotype originates from an older man with active COVID-19. The chain couples TRBV29-1 to TRBJ2-3; possibly TRBD2 for D (6 bases). Specimen: peripheral blood. This CDR3 is CSVERDLTDTQYF. CDR3 DNA sequence: TGCAGCGTTGAGCGGGACCTCACAGATACGCAGTATTTT.